This T cell receptor beta chain came from a study of cytomegalovirus exposure and HLA in healthy donors. In regard to this clone: Its target is not known.

General study points: V segments that were indistinguishable, TRBV6-2 and TRBV6-3 among them, were omitted from analysis. A later analysis found TCR association rates differed by HLA locus, highest for DRB1 and lowest for HLA-C.

CDR1 MDHEN and CDR2 SYDVKM come from the germline V gene. The CDR3 has 12 residues. V lost 5 bases to trimming and J lost 8 bases, with 12 bases between them. 60 Vbeta and 13 Jbeta primers were used in PCR. Sequencing used immunoSEQ multiplex PCR; TCRdb keeps in-frame clones, though not all of them. The sample consists of roughly 230,000 clones, 80% to 95% of them appearing once. The sequencing sample was made of PBMCs. This receptor was obtained from a girl between 2 and 10 years old in good health and CMV-seronegative. The rearrangement joins TRBV28 to TRBJ1-2; D perhaps matches TRBD1 (6 bases). CDR3 loop: CASSLTGTGYTF. DNA for the CDR3: TGTGCCAGCAGTCTCACAGGGACGGGCTACACCTTC.